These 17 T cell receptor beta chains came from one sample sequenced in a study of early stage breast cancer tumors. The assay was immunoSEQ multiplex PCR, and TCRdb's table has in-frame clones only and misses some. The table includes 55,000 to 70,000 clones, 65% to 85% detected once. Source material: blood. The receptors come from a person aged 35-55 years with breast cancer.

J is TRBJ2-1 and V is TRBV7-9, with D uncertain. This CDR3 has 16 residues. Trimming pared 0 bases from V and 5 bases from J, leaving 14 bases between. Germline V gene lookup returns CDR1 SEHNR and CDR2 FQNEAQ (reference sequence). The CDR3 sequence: CASSLAQSSPHNEQFF. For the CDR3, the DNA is TGTGCCAGCAGCTTAGCGCAATCATCTCCCCACAATGAGCAGTTCTTC.

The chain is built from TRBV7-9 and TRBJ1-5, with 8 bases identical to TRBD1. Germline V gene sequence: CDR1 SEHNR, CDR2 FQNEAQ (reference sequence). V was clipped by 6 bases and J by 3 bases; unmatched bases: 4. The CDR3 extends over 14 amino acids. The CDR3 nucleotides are TGTGCCAGCAGTTTGGACAGGGTCAATCAGCCCCAGCATTTT. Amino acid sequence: CASSLDRVNQPQHF.

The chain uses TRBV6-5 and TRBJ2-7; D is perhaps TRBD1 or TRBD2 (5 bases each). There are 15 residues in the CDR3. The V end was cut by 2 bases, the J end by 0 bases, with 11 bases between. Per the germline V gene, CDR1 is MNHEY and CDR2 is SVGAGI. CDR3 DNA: TGTGCCAGCAGTTACCGTGGGGACGTCTCCTACGAGCAGTACTTC. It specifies CASSYRGDVSYEQYF.

The CDR3 nucleotides read TGTGCCAGCTCACCTCGGGGGGCTGGTGAAAAACTGTTTTTT. It translates to CASSPRGAGEKLFF. The chain is built from TRBV18 and TRBJ1-4, with a tentative D call TRBD1 (6 bases). The V and J ends lost 3 bases and 7 bases respectively, with 12 bases between them. The V gene's germline CDR1 is KGHSH and CDR2 LQKENI. This CDR3 contains 14 residues.

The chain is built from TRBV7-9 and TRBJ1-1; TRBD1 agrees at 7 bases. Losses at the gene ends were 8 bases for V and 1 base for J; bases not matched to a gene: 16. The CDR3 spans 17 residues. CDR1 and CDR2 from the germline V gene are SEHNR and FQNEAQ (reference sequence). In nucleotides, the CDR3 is TGTGCCAGCCGCCGATTAGGGGCTCGGACAGGGAACACTGAAGCTTTCTTT. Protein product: CASRRLGARTGNTEAFF.

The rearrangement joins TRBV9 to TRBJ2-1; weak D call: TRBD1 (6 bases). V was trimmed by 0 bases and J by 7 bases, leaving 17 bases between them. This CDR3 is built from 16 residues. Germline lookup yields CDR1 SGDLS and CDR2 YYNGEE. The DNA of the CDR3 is TGTGCCAGCAGCGTAGGTGATACAGGGCCAAGGAATGAGCAGTTCTTC. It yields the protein CASSVGDTGPRNEQFF.

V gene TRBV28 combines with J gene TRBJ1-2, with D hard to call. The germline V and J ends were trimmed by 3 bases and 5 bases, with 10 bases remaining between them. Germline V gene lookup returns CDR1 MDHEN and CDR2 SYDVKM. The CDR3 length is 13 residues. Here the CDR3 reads CASSLLYSYGYTF. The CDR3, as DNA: TGTGCCAGCAGTTTGCTTTACAGTTATGGCTACACCTTC.

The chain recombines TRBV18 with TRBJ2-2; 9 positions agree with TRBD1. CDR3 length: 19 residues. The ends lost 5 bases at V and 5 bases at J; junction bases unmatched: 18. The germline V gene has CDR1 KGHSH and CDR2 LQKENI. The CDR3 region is CASSSRTQTGQGRTGELFF. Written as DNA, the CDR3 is TGTGCCAGCTCATCACGAACGCAAACGGGACAGGGCCGGACCGGGGAGCTGTTTTTT.

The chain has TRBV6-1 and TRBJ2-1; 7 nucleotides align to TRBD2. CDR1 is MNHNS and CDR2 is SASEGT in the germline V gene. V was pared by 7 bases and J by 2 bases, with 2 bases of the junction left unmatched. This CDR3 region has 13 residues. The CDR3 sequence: CASIGLAYNEQFF. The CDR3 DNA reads TGTGCCAGCATTGGACTAGCCTACAATGAGCAGTTCTTC.

CDR3 sequence reads: CASSFSMRNTGELFF. In nucleotides, the CDR3 is TGTGCCAGCAGTTTCTCTATGAGGAACACCGGGGAGCTGTTTTTT. V gene TRBV27 combines with J gene TRBJ2-2; D remains ambiguous. Germline-derived CDR1 and CDR2 are MNHEY and SMNVEV (reference sequence). Trimming took 3 bases from V and 1 from J, leaving 9 bases between them. The CDR3 consists of 15 residues.

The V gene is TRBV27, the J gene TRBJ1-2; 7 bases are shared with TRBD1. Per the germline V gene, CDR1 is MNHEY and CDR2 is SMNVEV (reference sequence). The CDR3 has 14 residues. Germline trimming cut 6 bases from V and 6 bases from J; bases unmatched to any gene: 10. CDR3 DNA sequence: TGTGCCAGCAGGTTAGGGGGCGTCCCAGATGGCTACACCTTC. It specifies CASRLGGVPDGYTF.

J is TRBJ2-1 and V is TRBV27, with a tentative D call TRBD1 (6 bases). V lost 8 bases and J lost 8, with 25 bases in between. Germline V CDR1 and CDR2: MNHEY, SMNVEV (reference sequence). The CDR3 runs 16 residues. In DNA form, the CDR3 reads TGTGCCAGCGCAAATCCTGGAGACAGGCCGGCCGATGAGCAGTTCTTC. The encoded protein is CASANPGDRPADEQFF.

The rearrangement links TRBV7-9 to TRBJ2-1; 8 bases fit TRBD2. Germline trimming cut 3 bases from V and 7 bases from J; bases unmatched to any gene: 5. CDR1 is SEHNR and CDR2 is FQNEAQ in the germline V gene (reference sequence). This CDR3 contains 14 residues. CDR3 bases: TGTGCCAGCAGCTTGTCGGGAGGGTGGAATGAGCAGTTCTTC. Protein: CASSLSGGWNEQFF.

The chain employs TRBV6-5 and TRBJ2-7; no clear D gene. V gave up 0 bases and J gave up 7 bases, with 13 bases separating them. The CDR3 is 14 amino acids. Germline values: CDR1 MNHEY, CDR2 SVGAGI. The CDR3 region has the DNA TGTGCCAGCAGTTACTCGAACCAGGCGAAGGAGCAGTACTTC. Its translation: CASSYSNQAKEQYF.

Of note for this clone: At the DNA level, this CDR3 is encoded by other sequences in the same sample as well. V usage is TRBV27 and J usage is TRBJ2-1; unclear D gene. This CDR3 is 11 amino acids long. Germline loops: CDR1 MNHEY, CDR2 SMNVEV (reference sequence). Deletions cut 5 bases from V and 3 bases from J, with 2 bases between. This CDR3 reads CASSLYNEQFF. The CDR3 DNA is TGTGCCAGCAGTCTCTACAATGAGCAGTTCTTC.

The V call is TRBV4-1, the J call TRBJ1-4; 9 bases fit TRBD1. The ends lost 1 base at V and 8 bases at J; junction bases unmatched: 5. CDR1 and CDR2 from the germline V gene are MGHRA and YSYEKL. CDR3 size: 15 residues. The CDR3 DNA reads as TGCGCCAGCAGCCAAGGGGGGACAGGGAGCGAAAAACTGTTTTTT. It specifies CASSQGGTGSEKLFF.

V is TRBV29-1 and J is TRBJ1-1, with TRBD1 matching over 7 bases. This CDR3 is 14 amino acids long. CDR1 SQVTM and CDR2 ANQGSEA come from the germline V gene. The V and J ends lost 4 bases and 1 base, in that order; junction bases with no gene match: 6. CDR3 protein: CSVGGTDGNTEAFF. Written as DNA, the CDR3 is TGCAGCGTTGGTGGGACAGACGGGAACACTGAAGCTTTCTTT.